This TCR beta chain was obtained from a study of human T cells and chemical hapten exposure. Overall study: The study traced per-sample TCR yield variation mainly to small differences in pooled library volumes.

This clonotype appeared a few times. TCRdb reanalysed the RACE reads using MiXCR and keeps one entry per CDR3 protein. The sample contains roughly 100,000 distinct CDR3 sequences, 9.6% of which appear only once. Specified time point: pre-sensitization, week 0. Specified treatment: therapeutic diphenylcyclopropenone sensitization with weekly scalp DPC. This CDR3 has 19 residues. CDR1 is MNHEY, CDR2 SVGEGT, per germline. The J segment lost 0 bases and the V segment lost 0 bases, leaving 13 bases of the junction unmatched. This sequence originates from a woman in her forties with alopecia areata. Some clones in this sample may be carry-over from other donors' samples. The chain links TRBV6-2 or TRBV6-3 to TRBJ1-1, with 7 bases aligning to TRBD1. The sample in question was whole blood, obtained in connection with sensitization to the hapten diphenylcyclopropenone (DPC). For the CDR3, the DNA is TGTGCCAGCAGTTACTCTACCGGGACAGTATACATCATGAACACTGAAGCTTTCTTT. Protein sequence: CASSYSTGTVYIMNTEAFF.